This TCR beta chain came from a study of technical replicates of blood from a few donors. Profiled with immunoSEQ multiplex PCR; TCRdb holds only in-frame clones, not every one. This sample has about 100,000 clones, with roughly 96% found just once. Trimming removed 3 bases from V and 0 bases from J; junction bases left unmatched: 0. Germline V gene sequence: CDR1 SGHTA, CDR2 FQGNSA. CDR3 length: 15 residues. The V gene is TRBV7-2, the J gene TRBJ2-7; 12 nucleotides line up with TRBD2. Sequenced sample: T cells isolated from PBMCs. The clonotype originates from a human donor in good health. The CDR3 loop reads CASSLTSGSSYEQYF. Written as DNA, the CDR3 is TGTGCCAGCAGCTTGACTAGCGGGAGCTCCTACGAGCAGTACTTC.